The rows below give T cell receptor beta chains drawn from one sample of a study of T cell responses to AZD1222 COVID-19 vaccine. Assay used: immunoSEQ multiplex PCR; TCRdb lists only in-frame clones, some missing. The sample records under 200,000 clones, 85% to 95% being singletons. Here the sequenced sample was peripheral blood, taken on day 0 of AZD1222 vaccination. Receptors were obtained from an adult in good health. Both conserved end residues are part of each CDR3. A D gene is named only where the DNA matches it firmly. Rows give clone size only sometimes, using once, few, many, or a class for an expanded clone.

TRBV5-5	TRBJ1-3	-	15	-	CASSNTGTSGNTIYF	TGTGCCAGCAGCAACACCGGGACCTCTGGAAACACCATATATTTT
TRBV19	TRBJ2-3	-	16	TRBD1	CASSIAPGQGTDTQYF	TGTGCCAGTAGTATAGCCCCGGGACAGGGTACAGATACGCAGTATTTT
TRBV5-5	TRBJ2-5	-	14	-	CASSRQGGRETQYF	TGTGCCAGCAGTCGACAGGGCGGGAGAGAGACCCAGTACTTC
TRBV18	TRBJ1-4	-	16	-	CASSPLRQTYNEKLFF	TGTGCCAGCTCACCACTTCGGCAGACCTATAATGAAAAACTGTTTTTT
TRBV12-3/TRBV12-4	TRBJ2-7	-	12	-	CASRLVSGEQYF	TGTGCCAGCAGGCTTGTCTCCGGGGAGCAGTACTTC
TRBV29-1	TRBJ1-4	once	15	-	CSVGFTESTNEKLFF	TGCAGCGTTGGTTTCACAGAGTCAACTAATGAAAAACTGTTTTTT
TRBV7-9	TRBJ1-5	-	14	-	CASSQTGNNQPQHF	TGTGCCAGCAGCCAGACAGGAAACAATCAGCCCCAGCATTTT
TRBV28	TRBJ1-2	once	14	-	CASSRGLDVSGYTF	TGTGCCAGCAGTAGGGGGTTGGATGTGAGTGGCTACACCTTC
TRBV19	TRBJ2-5	-	15	-	CASSMRDLNQETQYF	TGTGCCAGTAGTATGCGGGACTTAAACCAAGAGACCCAGTACTTC
TRBV5-4	TRBJ2-3	-	14	-	CASTLSAHTDTQYF	TGTGCCAGCACCCTTAGCGCCCACACAGATACGCAGTATTTT
TRBV11-3	TRBJ1-1	-	14	-	CASSLQGQNTEAFF	TGTGCCAGCAGCTTACAGGGCCAGAACACTGAAGCTTTCTTT